One sample yielded the 27 T cell receptor beta chains listed below, sequenced in a study of T-cell reconstitution after alpha-beta-depleted transplantation in children. Unique molecular identifiers featured in how the TCRbeta library was prepared. TCRdb used MiXCR to reprocess the PCR reads, holding one entry per CDR3 protein. The repertoire consists of 450,000 to 600,000 distinct CDR3 sequences, with about an eighth occurring once and the leading ten covering around 2.2%. The specimen comprised PBMCs, mostly from graft donor cells, sampled 360 days after TCRalphabeta/CD19-depleted stem cell transplant. These receptors all come from a male patient younger than 18 who had a stem cell transplant for acute myeloid leukemia, so the T cells may come from the graft donor.

The table lists this clonotype with a few counts. V is TRBV3-1 and J is TRBJ2-1; D call uncertain. This CDR3 has 13 amino acids. Germline lookup yields CDR1 LGHDT and CDR2 YNNKEL (reference sequence). Trimming cost V 3 bases and J 10 bases, with 13 bases left between them. Here the CDR3 DNA reads TGTGCCAGCAGCCAGACCCCCCCGGGCGAGCAGTTCTTC. Translating it yields CASSQTPPGEQFF.

This clonotype has a handful of counts. The chain uses TRBV14 and TRBJ2-7; no reliable D call. Germline V gene data show CDR1 as SGHDN and CDR2 as FVKESK. The CDR3 runs to 13 residues. V lost 3 bases to trimming and J lost 7 bases, with 13 bases between them. This chain's CDR3 is CASSQGRYREQYF. The CDR3 region has the DNA TGTGCCAGCAGCCAGGGCCGGTATAGGGAGCAGTACTTC.

This clonotype showed up many times. The J gene is TRBJ2-2, the V gene TRBV20-1; D is unresolved. The CDR3 contains 15 residues. Trimming shortened V by 1 base and J by 4 bases, and 13 bases separated the two germline ends. CDR1 is DFQATT, CDR2 SNEGSKA, per germline (reference sequence). The CDR3 coding sequence is TGCAGTGCTAGAGTGAGCGCAGGCGGCACCGGGGAGCTGTTTTTT. Protein sequence: CSARVSAGGTGELFF.

This clonotype was found a few times. V gene TRBV10-3 combines with J gene TRBJ2-2; no firm D call. V lost 8 bases, J lost 2 bases, and 9 bases lay in between. Germline values: CDR1 ENHRY, CDR2 SYGVKD. CDR3 size: 13 residues. CDR3 protein: CAIEILNTGELFF. DNA for the CDR3: TGTGCCATCGAGATCCTTAACACCGGGGAGCTGTTTTTT.

The chain couples TRBV10-3 to TRBJ2-7; 11 bases match TRBD1. CDR1 and CDR2 from the germline V gene are ENHRY and SYGVKD. Losses at the gene ends were 4 bases for V and 3 bases for J; bases not matched to a gene: 8. The CDR3 has 16 amino acids. The CDR3 loop reads CAISALRDRGGYEQYF. The CDR3 region has the DNA TGTGCCATCAGTGCACTCCGGGACAGGGGGGGCTACGAGCAGTACTTC.

The CDR3 DNA reads as TGCAGTGCTTCCACTAGCTCCTACGAGCAGTACTTC. Amino acid sequence: CSASTSSYEQYF. The chain links TRBV20-1 to TRBJ2-7, with D possibly TRBD2 on 5 matching bases. Germline lookup yields CDR1 DFQATT and CDR2 SNEGSKA (reference sequence). Trimming shortened V by 5 bases and J by 0 bases, and 8 bases separated the two germline ends. The CDR3 extends over 12 amino acids.

This clonotype was detected many times. The chain's CDR3 is CASSQDYGSNSPLHF. The CDR3 DNA is TGTGCCAGCAGCCAAGACTACGGTTCAAACTCACCCCTCCACTTT. The chain employs TRBV14 and TRBJ1-6; no firm D call. The CDR3 totals 15 residues. Germline-derived CDR1 and CDR2 are SGHDN and FVKESK. V was clipped by 0 bases and J by 10 bases, with 13 bases between them.

The genes are TRBV6-2 or TRBV6-3 and TRBJ2-1; D not certain. CDR3 length: 15 amino acids. V was cut by 4 bases and J by 0 bases, with 10 bases left in between. Germline-derived CDR1 and CDR2 are MNHEY and SVGEGT. The CDR3 here is CASSLTSPSYNEQFF. DNA of the CDR3: TGTGCCAGCAGTTTAACCTCGCCCTCCTACAATGAGCAGTTCTTC.

A few counts support this clonotype. The chain has TRBV11-3 and TRBJ2-1; a weak D match, TRBD2 (5 bases). Germline V gene sequence: CDR1 SGHNT, CDR2 YENEEA. The germline V and J ends were trimmed by 4 bases and 10 bases, with 11 bases remaining between them. The length of the CDR3 is 12 residues. Here the CDR3 DNA reads TGTGCCAGCAGCTCACCTAGCCGCGAGCAGTTCTTC. It specifies CASSSPSREQFF.

This clonotype showed up just once. This sequence joins TRBV25-1 and TRBJ2-7; tentative D call: TRBD1 (5 bases). V shed 3 bases and J shed 3 bases, with 15 bases lying between them. The CDR3 sequence is 15 residues long. The germline gives CDR1 MGHDK, CDR2 SYGVNS. The CDR3 DNA reads as TGTGCCAGCAGTGAGGGCCAGGGTAGGATCTACGAGCAGTACTTC. Encoded protein: CASSEGQGRIYEQYF.

The table lists this clonotype with many counts. The chain carries TRBV29-1 and TRBJ2-3, with TRBD1 matching 8 bases. V shed 6 bases, J shed 3 bases, and the junction held 2 bases outside the gene matches. The CDR3 runs to 12 residues. Germline CDR1 and CDR2: SQVTM and ANQGSEA. The CDR3 here is CSVGDRTDTQYF. The CDR3 region has the DNA TGCAGCGTGGGGGACAGGACAGATACGCAGTATTTT.

This clonotype has just a few counts. This chain joins TRBV20-1 and TRBJ2-5; maybe TRBD2 (5 bases). V was shortened by 1 base and J by 1 base, with 13 bases between the two germline ends. Per the germline V gene, CDR1 is DFQATT and CDR2 is SNEGSKA (reference sequence). The CDR3 has 15 amino acids. The CDR3 here is CSARVGWRSQETQYF. As DNA, the CDR3 is TGCAGTGCTAGAGTCGGGTGGAGGTCCCAAGAGACCCAGTACTTC.

This clonotype was recorded many times. The rearrangement links TRBV7-9 to TRBJ2-7; D not certain. Germline CDR1 and CDR2: SEHNR and FQNEAQ (reference sequence). V gave up 5 bases and J gave up 1 base, with 9 bases separating them. There are 13 residues in the CDR3. The CDR3 DNA sequence: TGTGCCAGCAGCCAAGACGGATCCTACGAGCAGTACTTC. This translates into CASSQDGSYEQYF.

This chain links TRBV7-2 with TRBJ1-6; TRBD1 might be the D (5 bases). With 0 bases removed from V and 8 bases from J, the gap between germline ends came to 11 bases. Germline-derived CDR1 and CDR2 are SGHTA and FQGNSA. The CDR3 has 15 amino acids. The CDR3 loop is CASSLALGVDSPLHF. The CDR3 coding sequence is TGTGCCAGCAGCTTAGCGCTAGGGGTAGATTCACCCCTCCACTTT. Full variable domain (rest looked up from reference TRBV7-2 and TRBJ1-6): GAGVSQSPSNKVTEKGKDVELRCDPISGHTALYWYRQSLGQGLEFLIYFQGNSAPDKSGLPSDRFSAERTGGSVSTLTIQRTQQEDSAVYLCASSLALGVDSPLHFGNGTRLTVT.

This clonotype was detected a few times. The rearrangement uses TRBV12-3 or TRBV12-4 and TRBJ2-7, with TRBD2 matching over 13 bases. The length of the CDR3 is 14 residues. The V segment lost 7 bases and the J segment 7 bases; nucleotides outside the gene matches: 7. CDR3: CASNSGLAGLEQYF. CDR3 bases: TGTGCCAGCAACTCGGGACTAGCGGGACTAGAGCAGTACTTC.

The chain has TRBV18 and TRBJ2-1, with 10 bases aligning to TRBD2. The junction had 5 bases not matched to a gene; V was cut back by 0 bases and J by 0 bases. The CDR3 length is 18 residues. The V gene's germline CDR1 is KGHSH and CDR2 LQKENI. CDR3 in amino acids: CASSPPGLAGASYNEQFF. CDR3 nucleotide sequence: TGTGCCAGCTCACCACCGGGGCTAGCGGGAGCCTCCTACAATGAGCAGTTCTTC.

This clonotype was seen ten or more times. The rearrangement links TRBV9 to TRBJ2-1; 9 nucleotides match TRBD2. There are 16 residues in the CDR3. The junction had 10 bases not matched to a gene; V was cut back by 2 bases and J by 7 bases. From germline, CDR1 is SGDLS and CDR2 YYNGEE. CDR3 nucleotides: TGTGCCAGCAGCGTCCAGAGTAGCGGGAGATGGAATGAGCAGTTCTTC. Protein sequence: CASSVQSSGRWNEQFF.

There are a few counts of this clonotype. The rearrangement uses TRBV28 and TRBJ1-2; D not resolved. V was clipped by 2 bases and J by 3 bases, with 7 bases between them. Germline CDR1 and CDR2: MDHEN and SYDVKM. The CDR3 extends over 13 amino acids. In DNA, the CDR3 is TGTGCCAGCAGTTTAATGGCAGACTATGGCTACACCTTC. This translates into CASSLMADYGYTF.

This clonotype was observed a handful of times. The chain uses TRBV29-1 and TRBJ2-2; TRBD2 aligns across 8 bases. Germline CDR1 is SQVTM and CDR2 is ANQGSEA. The CDR3 contains 14 residues. Germline trimming cut 7 bases from V and 2 bases from J; bases unmatched to any gene: 6. In DNA, the CDR3 is TGCAGCGGCCAACTAGCGGTTAACACCGGGGAGCTGTTTTTT. Residues: CSGQLAVNTGELFF.

At least ten counts were recorded for this clonotype. The chain carries TRBV2 and TRBJ2-3; no clear D. Trimming cost V 10 bases and J 4 bases, with 9 bases left between them. Germline values: CDR1 SNHLY, CDR2 FYNNEI. CDR3 size: 11 residues. In DNA, the CDR3 is TGTGCCACAGCAGGATCAGATACGCAGTATTTT. Translation gives CATAGSDTQYF.

This clonotype occurred many times. The junction and the germline gene differ at one end; a read error may be behind it. The chain employs TRBV5-1 and TRBJ2-2; D call uncertain. The CDR3 is 12 residues long. Germline CDR1 is SGHRS and CDR2 is YFSETQ. This CDR3 reads CASSLVAGELFF. CDR3 DNA: TGTGCCAGCAGTTTAGTCGCCGGGGAGCTGTTTTTT.

Many counts were recorded for this clonotype. The gene calls are TRBV7-6 and TRBJ2-1; D is uncertain. Trimming pared 5 bases from V and 10 bases from J, leaving 9 bases between. The CDR3 has 11 residues. Germline CDR1 reads SGHVS; CDR2 reads FNYEAQ. In DNA, the CDR3 is TGTGCCAGCAGCGATCTTTACGAGCAGTTCTTC. Encoded protein: CASSDLYEQFF.

The chain recombines TRBV7-2 with TRBJ2-1; 13 nucleotides line up with TRBD2. This CDR3 spans 17 amino acids. Per germline, CDR1 SGHTA and CDR2 FQGNSA. V shed 5 bases, J shed 2 bases, and the junction held 6 bases outside the gene matches. The CDR3 nucleotides read TGTGCCAGCAGCCAGGGACTAGCGGGGTCCCCCTACAATGAGCAGTTCTTC. The encoded protein is CASSQGLAGSPYNEQFF.

In its sample, this clonotype was seen a few times. The chain has TRBV30 and TRBJ2-1, with D tentatively TRBD2 (5 bases). CDR3 length: 14 residues. In germline, CDR1 is GTSNPN, CDR2 SVGIG (reference sequence). V was shortened by 0 bases and J by 6 bases, with 12 bases between the two germline ends. CDR3 in DNA: TGTGCCTGGAGTGTGGGCGGGCCGTCCAATGAGCAGTTCTTC. Amino acid sequence: CAWSVGGPSNEQFF.

This clonotype has more than one count but fewer than ten. The J gene is TRBJ2-1, the V gene TRBV4-3; TRBD2 aligns across 7 bases. Germline CDR1 and CDR2: LGHNA and YSLEER. CDR3 size: 19 residues. V was clipped by 0 bases and J by 3 bases; unmatched bases: 14. The CDR3 bases are TGCGCCAGCAGCCAAGATGTGGGACTATATGCATCCCACTACAATGAGCAGTTCTTC. Translated: CASSQDVGLYASHYNEQFF.

This clonotype was seen many times. Written as DNA, the CDR3 is TGTGCCAGCAGTTCTAGCGGGAGGCAGTACAATGAGCAGTTCTTC. Protein product: CASSSSGRQYNEQFF. The chain couples TRBV12-3 or TRBV12-4 to TRBJ2-1, with TRBD2 matching over 11 bases. The CDR3 has 15 amino acids. V lost 4 bases to trimming and J lost 4 bases; unmatched junction nucleotides: 3.

This clonotype occurred many times. The chain uses TRBV7-6 and TRBJ2-7; D gene uncertain. The CDR3 runs 12 residues. In germline, CDR1 is SGHVS, CDR2 FNYEAQ. The V and J ends lost 3 bases and 6 bases respectively, with 9 bases between them. The DNA for the CDR3 is TGTGCCAGCAGCTTGGGTCCTTCCGAGCAGTACTTC. It is translated as CASSLGPSEQYF.